The clone carrying this T cell receptor (beta chain) was observed a handful of times. The antigen remains unidentified. The sample is drawn from a study of beta chain features in type 1 diabetes. Over 95% purity was reached by all sorted populations. TCRB transcripts that were expressed got sequenced, as all of the isolated RNA had been reverse transcribed. Method: immunoSEQ multiplex PCR; TCRdb's copy keeps in-frame clones and lacks some. The sample has more than 200,000 clones; approximately 16% are singletons. Study conclusions and caveats: Across patients, naive, central memory and Treg TCRB repertoires exhibited apparently greater similarity than was observed across healthy donors. Type 1 diabetes patients had moderately but significantly shorter TCRB CDR3s in all four CD4+ subsets.

The CDR3 totals 14 residues. Germline lookup yields CDR1 SGHTA and CDR2 FQGTGA. Between the trimmed V and J ends, which lost 3 bases and 5 bases, there was a span of 13 bases. This receptor was obtained from a young man with type 1 diabetes. The V gene is TRBV7-3, the J gene TRBJ2-5, with D hard to call. Sequencing used naive CD4+ T cells from blood. The CDR3 DNA sequence: TGTGCCAGCAGCTTGACTGACAACGGGGAGACCCAGTACTTC. Protein: CASSLTDNGETQYF.